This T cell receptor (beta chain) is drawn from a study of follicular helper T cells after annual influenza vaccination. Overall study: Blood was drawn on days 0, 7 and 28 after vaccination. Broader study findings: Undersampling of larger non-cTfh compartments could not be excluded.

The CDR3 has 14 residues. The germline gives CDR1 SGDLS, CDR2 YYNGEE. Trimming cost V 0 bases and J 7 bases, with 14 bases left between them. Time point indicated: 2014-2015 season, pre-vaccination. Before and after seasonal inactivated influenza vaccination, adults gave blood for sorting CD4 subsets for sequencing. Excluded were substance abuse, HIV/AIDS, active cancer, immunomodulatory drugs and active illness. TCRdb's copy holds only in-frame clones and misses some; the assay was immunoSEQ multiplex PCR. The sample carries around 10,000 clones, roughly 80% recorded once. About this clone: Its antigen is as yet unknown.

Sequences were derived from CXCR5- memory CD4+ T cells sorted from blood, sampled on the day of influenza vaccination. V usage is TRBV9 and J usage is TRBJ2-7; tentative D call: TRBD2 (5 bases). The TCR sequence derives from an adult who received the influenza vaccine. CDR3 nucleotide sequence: TGTGCCAGCAGCGTAGCTACGGGATGGGATGAGCAGTACTTC. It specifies CASSVATGWDEQYF. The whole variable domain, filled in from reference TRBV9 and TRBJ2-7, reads DSGVTQTPKHLITATGQRVTLRCSPRSGDLSVYWYQQSLDQGLQFLIQYYNGEERAKGNILERFSAQQFPDLHSELNLSSLELGDSALYFCASSVATGWDEQYFGPGTRLTVT.